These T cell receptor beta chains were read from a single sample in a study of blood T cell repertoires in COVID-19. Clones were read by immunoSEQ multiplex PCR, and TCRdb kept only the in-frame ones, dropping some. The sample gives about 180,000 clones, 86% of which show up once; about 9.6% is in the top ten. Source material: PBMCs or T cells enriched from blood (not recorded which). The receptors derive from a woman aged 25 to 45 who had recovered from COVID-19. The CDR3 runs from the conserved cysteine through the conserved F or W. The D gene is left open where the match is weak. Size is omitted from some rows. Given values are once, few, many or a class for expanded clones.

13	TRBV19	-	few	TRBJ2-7	TGTGCCAGTAGTATAAAGGAGGGGTACGAGCAGTACTTC	CASSIKEGYEQYF
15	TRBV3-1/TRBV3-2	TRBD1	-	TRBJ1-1	TGTGCCAGCAGCCAAACCCGGACAGGGGGAACTGAAGCTTTCTTT	CASSQTRTGGTEAFF
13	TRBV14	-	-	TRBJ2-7	TGTGCCAGCAGCCGCGGACAGTTATACGAGCAGTACTTC	CASSRGQLYEQYF
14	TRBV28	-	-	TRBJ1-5	TGTGCCAGCACTGACCAGGGTGGCAATCAGCCCCAGCATTTT	CASTDQGGNQPQHF
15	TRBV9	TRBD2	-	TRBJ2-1	TGTGCCAGCAGCGTAGTGGCGGGAGGGAACAATGAGCAGTTCTTC	CASSVVAGGNNEQFF
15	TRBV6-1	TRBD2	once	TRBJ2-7	TGTGCCAGCAGTGAAGCGGTTAGCGGGGGCTACGAGCAGTACTTC	CASSEAVSGGYEQYF
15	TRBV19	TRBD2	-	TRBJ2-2	TGTGCCAGCGTGGGACTAGCGGGAGTGGACGGGGAGCTGTTTTTT	CASVGLAGVDGELFF
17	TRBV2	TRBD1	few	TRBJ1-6	TGTGCCAGCAGTGAAGCAGGGACAGGCTTTAATAATTCACCCCTCCACTTT	CASSEAGTGFNNSPLHF
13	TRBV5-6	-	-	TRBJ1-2	TGTGCCAGCAGCTTGGGGAGGGGACTCGGCTACACCTTC	CASSLGRGLGYTF
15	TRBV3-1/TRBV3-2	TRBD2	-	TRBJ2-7	TGTGCCAGCAGCCAAGAGGGCGGGAGAGGCTACGAGCAGTACTTC	CASSQEGGRGYEQYF
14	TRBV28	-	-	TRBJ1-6	TGTGCCAGCAGTCCTAGGGGCTATAATTCACCCCTCCACTTT	CASSPRGYNSPLHF
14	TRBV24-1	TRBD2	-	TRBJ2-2	TGTGCCACCAGTGATGGAGCGGGGACCGGGGAGCTGTTTTTT	CATSDGAGTGELFF